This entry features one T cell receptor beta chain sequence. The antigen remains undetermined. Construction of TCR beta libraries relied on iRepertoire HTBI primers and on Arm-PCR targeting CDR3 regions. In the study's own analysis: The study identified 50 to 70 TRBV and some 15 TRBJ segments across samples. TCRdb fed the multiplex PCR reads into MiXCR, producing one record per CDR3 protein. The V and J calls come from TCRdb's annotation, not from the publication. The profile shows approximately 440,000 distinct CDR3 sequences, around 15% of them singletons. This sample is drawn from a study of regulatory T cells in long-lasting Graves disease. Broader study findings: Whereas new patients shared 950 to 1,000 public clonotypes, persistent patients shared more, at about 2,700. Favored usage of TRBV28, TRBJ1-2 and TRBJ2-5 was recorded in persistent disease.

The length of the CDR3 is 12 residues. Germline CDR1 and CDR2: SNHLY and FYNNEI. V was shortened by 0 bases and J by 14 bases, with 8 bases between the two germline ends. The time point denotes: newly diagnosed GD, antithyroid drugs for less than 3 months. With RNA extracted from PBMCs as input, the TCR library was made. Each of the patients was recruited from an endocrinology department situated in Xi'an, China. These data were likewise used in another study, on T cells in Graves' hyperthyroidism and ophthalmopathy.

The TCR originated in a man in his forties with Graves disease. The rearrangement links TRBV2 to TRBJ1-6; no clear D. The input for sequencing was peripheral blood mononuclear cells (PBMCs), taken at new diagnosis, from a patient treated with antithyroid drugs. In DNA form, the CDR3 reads TGTGCCAGCAGTGAAGCGCGGGTAGCCCTCCACTTT. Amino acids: CASSEARVALHF.